The rows below give T cell receptor beta chains drawn from one sample of a study of vaccination and CD4 T cells after COVID-19. TCRdb recomputed calls from the PCR reads with MiXCR, one row per CDR3 protein. The sample includes 4,000 to 4,500 distinct CDR3 sequences, approximately 21% of them seen just once. These TCRs' antigens remain unknown. Sequencing input: CD4+ T cells from blood, cultured in vitro. These receptors originate from a human donor who had recovered from COVID-19. The CDR3 runs from the conserved cysteine through the conserved F or W. The D gene is left open where the match is weak.

TRBV30	TRBD1	TRBJ1-4	CAWSADRVDVEKLFF
TRBV20-1	TRBD1	TRBJ2-7	CSAFRDRGSHEQYF
TRBV19	NA	TRBJ1-2	CASSMRADGNYGYTF
TRBV6-5	TRBD1	TRBJ2-5	CASSSFVQLDRGATQYF
TRBV5-4	NA	TRBJ2-7	CASSWRGGGEQYF
TRBV5-4	TRBD1	TRBJ1-2	CASSTVVGDRDYGYTF
TRBV5-1	TRBD1	TRBJ1-1	CASSLGDRAAALGAFF
TRBV20-1	TRBD2	TRBJ2-1	CSASWASGYNEQFF
TRBV5-1	NA	TRBJ2-7	CASSFPPSYEQYF
TRBV20-1	NA	TRBJ1-1	CSALQGVNTEAFF
TRBV20-1	TRBD2	TRBJ2-1	CSARDWASGGMSEQFF
TRBV15	NA	TRBJ2-5	CATSRDGPGAETQYF
TRBV12-3/TRBV12-4	NA	TRBJ2-5	CASRRGQTQYF
TRBV9	NA	TRBJ1-2	CASSVAPSPGPYGYTF
TRBV4-2	TRBD2	TRBJ2-7	CASSRSSGGDYEQYF
TRBV5-1	NA	TRBJ1-6	CASRTGGNSPLHF
TRBV20-1	NA	TRBJ1-1	CSASPGDKRGQTEAFF
TRBV6-1	NA	TRBJ2-1	CASSRFLSSYNEQFF
TRBV6-1	NA	TRBJ1-1	CASTYLGDTEAFF
TRBV12-3/TRBV12-4	TRBD1	TRBJ1-5	CASSTTGSSNQPQHF
TRBV6-2/TRBV6-3	TRBD1	TRBJ1-2	CASRLTGGYGCTF